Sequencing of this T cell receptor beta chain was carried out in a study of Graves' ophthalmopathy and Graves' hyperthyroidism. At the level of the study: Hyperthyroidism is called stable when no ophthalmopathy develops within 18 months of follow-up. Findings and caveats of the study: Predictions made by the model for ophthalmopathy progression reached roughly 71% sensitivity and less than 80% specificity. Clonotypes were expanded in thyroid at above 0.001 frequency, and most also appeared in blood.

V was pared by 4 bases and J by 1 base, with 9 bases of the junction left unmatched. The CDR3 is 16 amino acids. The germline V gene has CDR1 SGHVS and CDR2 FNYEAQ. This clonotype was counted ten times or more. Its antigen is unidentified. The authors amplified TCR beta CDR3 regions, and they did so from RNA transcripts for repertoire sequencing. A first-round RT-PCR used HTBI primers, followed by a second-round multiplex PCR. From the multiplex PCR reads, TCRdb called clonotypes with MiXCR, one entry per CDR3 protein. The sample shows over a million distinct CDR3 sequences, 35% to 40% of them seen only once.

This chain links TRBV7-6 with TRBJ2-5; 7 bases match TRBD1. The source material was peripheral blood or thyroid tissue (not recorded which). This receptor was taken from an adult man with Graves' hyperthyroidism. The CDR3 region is CASSSLRTGSQETQYF. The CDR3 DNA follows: TGTGCCAGCAGCTCGCTACGGACAGGCAGCCAAGAGACCCAGTACTTC.